This T cell receptor beta chain was sequenced in a study of T cell responses to AZD1222 COVID-19 vaccine. V lost 4 bases and J lost 5, with 13 bases in between. There are 14 residues in the CDR3. The germline V gene encodes CDR1 SGHNT and CDR2 YYREEE (reference sequence). Sequencing used immunoSEQ multiplex PCR; TCRdb keeps in-frame clones, though not all of them. The repertoire consists of approximately 140,000 clones, with under 95% occurring once and the leading ten covering 5.2%. The material sequenced was peripheral blood, taken on day 0 of AZD1222 vaccination. This clonotype was obtained from an adult in good health. J is TRBJ2-4 and V is TRBV5-4; D not resolved. Here the CDR3 reads CASSVQLSQNIQYF. DNA of the CDR3: TGTGCCAGCAGCGTACAGCTGTCTCAAAACATTCAGTACTTC.